Each of the 8 T cell receptor beta chains below was sequenced from the same sample in a study of T cells in women clearing cervical HPV infection. TCRdb keeps only in-frame clones here, not all; method: immunoSEQ multiplex PCR. This sample carries over 30,000 clones, with 7% to 7.5% going to the ten biggest clones. Sequencing used blood buffy coat. The source of these receptors is a woman between 18 and 69 years old with a cervical HPV16 infection that either progressed to CIN3+ or cleared (not recorded which).

CDR3 DNA (partial): TGCAGTGCTGCAGGGGATTGGACAGATACG. Residues: CSAAGDWTDT. The whole CDR3 sequence is CSAAGDWTDTQYF. The chain couples TRBV20-1 to TRBJ2-3, with D perhaps TRBD1 (6 bases). The read ends 3 residues early relative to the CDR3; the germline J gene fills the gap. Trimming pared 5 bases from V and 3 bases from J, leaving 12 bases between. This CDR3 is built from 13 residues. Per the germline V gene, CDR1 is DFQATT and CDR2 is SNEGSKA (reference sequence).

Turning to this clone: The read gets to within 3 residues of the CDR3 end, and the germline J gene fills in the rest. The chain joins TRBV7-3 to TRBJ2-1; possibly TRBD2 for D (6 bases). The CDR3 is made up of 15 amino acids. The germline V gene encodes CDR1 SGHTA and CDR2 FQGTGA. V was pared by 5 bases and J by 8 bases, with 19 bases between. Here the CDR3 reads CASSPRLGPSDEQFF. The covered CDR3 bases are TGTGCCAGCAGCCCTCGACTAGGACCGTCAGATGAG.

To note about this clone: Read sequence stops 3 residues before the CDR3 end, and the germline J gene provides the missing end. V and J are TRBV5-6 and TRBJ2-4; perhaps TRBD2 as D (5 bases). Germline CDR1 is SGHDT and CDR2 is YYEEEE. The CDR3 has 14 residues. The CDR3 region is CASSRGVSNQPQYF. The CDR3 bases that were read are TGTGCCAGCAGCCGGGGTGTCAGCAATCAGCCT.

Notes on this clone: With the read ending 3 residues before the CDR3 end, the germline J gene is used to fill in that end. The gene calls are TRBV3-1 (or the pseudogene TRBV3-2) and TRBJ2-2; D is ambiguous. Trimming cost V 2 bases and J 4 bases, with 8 bases left between them. The CDR3 is made up of 14 amino acids. CDR1 and CDR2 from the germline V gene are LGHDT and YNNKEL (reference sequence). The chain's CDR3 is CASSQSRSTGELFF. The sequenced CDR3 bases are TGTGCCAGCAGCCAATCCAGGAGCACCGGGGAG.

For this clone: The missing CDR3 end, 3 residues past where the read stops, is filled in from the germline J gene. The chain recombines TRBV5-6 with TRBJ2-3, with 8 positions matching TRBD2. Germline values: CDR1 SGHDT, CDR2 YYEEEE. This CDR3 comprises 15 residues. Trimming removed 3 bases from V and 3 bases from J; junction bases left unmatched: 6. The DNA read from the CDR3 is TGTGCCAGCAGCTACGTAGCGGGGCCGACAGATACG. Translating it yields CASSYVAGPTDT. The entire CDR3 sequence reads CASSYVAGPTDTQYF.

A note on this clone: The CDR3 goes on 3 residues after the read ends, and that part is filled in from the germline J gene. The V call is TRBV7-2, the J call TRBJ1-3, with no clear D. This CDR3 spans 15 amino acids. The germline gives CDR1 SGHTA, CDR2 FQGNSA. V lost 3 bases to trimming and J lost 0 bases, with 9 bases between them. CDR3 residues: CASSFASGSGNTIYF. The sequenced part of the CDR3 DNA is TGTGCCAGCAGCTTCGCCAGCGGCTCTGGAAACACC.

Partial CDR3 DNA: TGTGCCAGCAGTGAAGGGGCTGCACAGGGTTTCTTCTATGGC. Translating gives CASSEGAAQGFFYG. The full CDR3 protein reads CASSEGAAQGFFYGYTF. The chain recombines TRBV6-1 with TRBJ1-2; possible D gene TRBD1, 6 bases. The sequence runs out 3 residues before the end of the CDR3; the remainder is reconstructed from the germline J gene. In germline, CDR1 is MNHNS, CDR2 SASEGT. The CDR3 has 17 amino acids. Between the trimmed V and J ends, which lost 1 base and 4 bases, there was a span of 19 bases.

Of note for this clone: Read sequence stops 3 residues before the CDR3 end, and the germline J gene provides the missing end. This sequence joins TRBV12-3 or TRBV12-4 and TRBJ1-2; possibly TRBD1 for D (5 bases). The CDR3 totals 13 residues. The ends were cut back, 10 bases at V and 6 bases at J, with 18 bases in the middle. This CDR3 reads CATTDRGRDGYTF. The CDR3 bases that were read are TGTGCCACTACGGACCGGGGGAGGGATGGC.